The T cell receptor (beta chain) described here comes from a study of blood T cells in healthy people across ages. Study findings and constraints: Naive and antigen-experienced cells were not separated, limiting conclusive comparison.

With 3 bases removed from V and 1 base from J, the gap between germline ends came to 7 bases. Germline lookup yields CDR1 MNHEY and CDR2 SMNVEV (reference sequence). This CDR3 is built from 15 residues. Every participating donor contributed about 10 milliliters of peripheral blood through a draw. The second PCR ran roughly 6 to 11 cycles with a sample-barcoded 5' primer and J-beta primers. TCRdb recomputed calls from the 5' RACE reads with MiXCR, one row per CDR3 protein. The table has around 900,000 distinct CDR3 sequences, just over 50% seen once. This clonotype was seen more than once but under ten times. Its antigen remains unknown.

The TCR was taken from a woman aged 55-75 years in good health. Sample: blood. This chain links TRBV27 with TRBJ2-6; D gene ambiguous. CDR3 nucleotide sequence: TGTGCCAGCAGTTTTAAGGTTTCTGGGGCCAACGTCCTGACTTTC. It is translated as CASSFKVSGANVLTF.